Below, 24 T cell receptor beta chains from the same sample are listed, as sequenced in a study of control samples from healthy donors and cancer patients. Produced via immunoSEQ multiplex PCR; TCRdb's table is partial and in-frame only. The repertoire holds around 100,000 clones, with around 89% as singletons. The source material was PBMCs. The receptors were sampled from a man in his 60s with lung cancer.

The chain couples TRBV18 to TRBJ1-1; D is uncertain. V was clipped by 2 bases and J by 0 bases, with 10 bases between them. The CDR3 sequence is 15 residues long. Germline values: CDR1 KGHSH, CDR2 LQKENI. The CDR3 bases are TGTGCCAGCTCACCAACGGCACAGATGAACACTGAAGCTTTCTTT. Its translation: CASSPTAQMNTEAFF.

The V gene is TRBV18, the J gene TRBJ1-4; maybe TRBD1 (5 bases). The CDR3 extends over 15 amino acids. CDR1 is KGHSH, CDR2 LQKENI, per germline. The germline V and J ends were trimmed by 3 bases and 6 bases, with 14 bases remaining between them. The chain's CDR3 is CASSPLGRDDEKLFF. Written as DNA, the CDR3 is TGTGCCAGCTCACCTCTGGGCAGGGATGATGAAAAACTGTTTTTT.

This clone was counted only a few times. The rearrangement uses TRBV5-6 and TRBJ2-6; D uncertain. This CDR3 is built from 17 residues. V was trimmed by 0 bases and J by 0 bases, leaving 10 bases between them. The germline V gene has CDR1 SGHDT and CDR2 YYEEEE. The DNA of the CDR3 is TGTGCCAGCAGCTTGGACAGACTTTTCTCTGGGGCCAACGTCCTGACTTTC. Protein: CASSLDRLFSGANVLTF.

This rearrangement joins TRBV5-1 to TRBJ2-7, with 8 nucleotides matching TRBD2. V gave up 4 bases and J gave up 3 bases; unmatched junction bases: 3. The CDR3 sequence is 13 residues long. Per the germline V gene, CDR1 is SGHRS and CDR2 is YFSETQ. The chain's CDR3 is CASSPAGGYEQYV. CDR3 in DNA: TGCGCCAGCAGCCCCGCGGGGGGCTACGAGCAGTACGTC.

The CDR3: CASSPPIGSSGANVLTF. CDR3 bases: TGTGCCAGCTCACCACCGATTGGGAGCTCTGGGGCCAACGTCCTGACTTTC. The rearrangement joins TRBV18 to TRBJ2-6, with D tentatively TRBD2 (5 bases). Per germline, CDR1 KGHSH and CDR2 LQKENI. The CDR3 is made up of 17 amino acids. Trimming took 0 bases from V and 0 from J, leaving 9 bases between them.

This chain connects TRBV18 to TRBJ2-7; D unresolved. Trimming shortened V by 6 bases and J by 5 bases, and 17 bases separated the two germline ends. This CDR3 is 14 amino acids long. Per the germline V gene, CDR1 is KGHSH and CDR2 is LQKENI. CDR3 residues: CASSTGDPPDEQYF. The CDR3 DNA reads as TGTGCCAGCTCTACTGGGGATCCTCCGGACGAGCAGTACTTC.

The J gene is TRBJ2-3, the V gene TRBV2; 11 nucleotides agree with TRBD2. V lost 6 bases, J lost 2 bases, and 7 bases stayed unmatched. Germline CDR1 reads SNHLY; CDR2 reads FYNNEI. The CDR3 contains 16 residues. CDR3 bases: TGTGCCAGCAGCCTCATAGCGGGGGGGATCACAGATACGCAGTATTTT. Residues: CASSLIAGGITDTQYF.

With regard to this clone: The sample contains more than one DNA sequence encoding this CDR3. The rearrangement uses TRBV5-1 and TRBJ2-2, with D unresolved. This CDR3 is 14 amino acids long. The germline CDR1 and CDR2 sequences are SGHRS and YFSETQ. V was cut by 2 bases and J by 2 bases, with 7 bases left in between. Here the CDR3 reads CASSFDTNTGELFF. CDR3 nucleotides: TGCGCCAGCAGCTTCGACACCAACACCGGGGAGCTGTTTTTT.

The chain uses TRBV6-6 and TRBJ1-1; TRBD1 matches at 10 bases. CDR1 is MNHNY and CDR2 is SVGAGI in the germline V gene (reference sequence). The CDR3 runs to 15 residues. The junction had 9 bases not matched to a gene; V was cut back by 6 bases and J by 5 bases. CDR3 in DNA: TGTGCCAGCAGCCCCCCTGGGACAGGGGAAACTGAAGCTTTCTTT. This gives the protein CASSPPGTGETEAFF.

This clone was seen a single time. V usage is TRBV4-2 and J usage is TRBJ1-1, with no clear D. The CDR3 is 14 residues long. Germline V gives CDR1 LGHNA, CDR2 YNFKEQ. V lost 6 bases and J lost 0, with 11 bases in between. CDR3 nucleotide sequence: TGTGCCAGCAGACGTGGGAGGATGAACACTGAAGCTTTCTTT. It codes for CASRRGRMNTEAFF.

This clone was observed once. J is TRBJ2-1 and V is TRBV11-3; 7 nucleotides agree with TRBD1. Germline-derived CDR1 and CDR2 are SGHNT and YENEEA. CDR3 length equals 16 residues. V lost 2 bases to trimming and J lost 9 bases; unmatched junction nucleotides: 13. DNA of the CDR3: TGTGCCAGCAGCTTAAGGGGGCCCGGAAGGGGCGGTGAGCAGTTCTTC. It encodes CASSLRGPGRGGEQFF.

The chain uses TRBV6-5 and TRBJ1-5; no clear D gene. The germline V and J ends were trimmed by 6 bases and 0 bases, with 6 bases remaining between them. The CDR3 contains 13 residues. Germline V gene sequence: CDR1 MNHEY, CDR2 SVGAGI. The CDR3 region is CASRLDSNQPQHF. The DNA of the CDR3 is TGTGCCAGCAGACTGGATAGCAATCAGCCCCAGCATTTT.

This chain connects TRBV30 to TRBJ1-1, with TRBD1 as a possible D gene (5 bases). The CDR3 is 16 amino acids. V was pared by 0 bases and J by 5 bases, with 19 bases between. Germline V gene data show CDR1 as GTSNPN and CDR2 as SVGIG (reference sequence). CDR3 DNA sequence: TGTGCCTGGAGTGTAAAGCTCAGGGCCTCAGGAACTGAAGCTTTCTTT. This translates into CAWSVKLRASGTEAFF.

The chain employs TRBV6-6 and TRBJ2-5; D gene uncertain. The V and J ends lost 1 base and 2 bases respectively, with 8 bases between them. This CDR3 is 14 amino acids long. Germline values: CDR1 MNHNY, CDR2 SVGAGI (reference sequence). DNA of the CDR3: TGTGCCAGCAGTTACTTAGACCCGCAAGAGACCCAGTACTTC. It specifies CASSYLDPQETQYF.

The chain uses TRBV7-8 and TRBJ1-5, with D uncertain. Germline CDR1 SGHVS, CDR2 FQNEAQ. This CDR3 has 14 amino acids. V shed 0 bases and J shed 0 bases, with 3 bases lying between them. The CDR3 loop reads CASSLAVSNQPQHF. The CDR3, as DNA: TGTGCCAGCAGCTTAGCGGTTAGCAATCAGCCCCAGCATTTT.

The chain is built from TRBV5-1 and TRBJ2-1, with D tentatively TRBD1 (6 bases). The CDR3 is 14 residues long. Germline V CDR1 and CDR2: SGHRS, YFSETQ. Trimming removed 3 bases at V and 6 bases at J, with 13 bases between. The CDR3 sequence is CASSSIGQFNEQFF. In DNA form, the CDR3 reads TGCGCCAGCAGCTCTATTGGACAGTTCAATGAGCAGTTCTTC.

The chain combines TRBV27 with TRBJ1-5; perhaps TRBD1 as D (5 bases). Per germline, CDR1 MNHEY and CDR2 SMNVEV (reference sequence). V dropped 5 bases and J dropped 2 bases, with 13 bases sitting between them. This CDR3 contains 15 residues. CDR3 in amino acids: CASSRGGGGNQPQHF. The DNA for the CDR3 is TGTGCCAGCAGTCGGGGGGGTGGGGGCAATCAGCCCCAGCATTTT.

The chain employs TRBV5-4 and TRBJ1-5; D gene unclear. With 0 bases removed from V and 1 base from J, the gap between germline ends came to 2 bases. Germline CDR1 SGHNT, CDR2 YYREEE (reference sequence). The CDR3 is 13 amino acids. This chain's CDR3 is CASSLESNQPQHF. CDR3 DNA: TGTGCCAGCAGCTTGGAGAGCAATCAGCCCCAGCATTTT.

CDR3 in DNA: TGTGCCAGCAGCTTAACCCTACAAAACACAGATACGCAGTATTTT. Residues: CASSLTLQNTDTQYF. The V gene is TRBV11-2, the J gene TRBJ2-3; D gene unclear. The CDR3 is made up of 15 amino acids. V was clipped by 2 bases and J by 2 bases, with 11 bases between them. CDR1 and CDR2 from the germline V gene are SGHAT and FQNNGV.

The chain carries TRBV15 and TRBJ2-6; tentative D call: TRBD2 (5 bases). Germline lookup yields CDR1 LNHNV and CDR2 YYDKDF (reference sequence). V lost 0 bases and J lost 0, with 9 bases in between. The CDR3 consists of 17 residues. CDR3 protein: CATSRDREGSGANVLTF. CDR3 bases: TGTGCCACCAGCAGAGATCGAGAGGGCTCTGGGGCCAACGTCCTGACTTTC.

This rearrangement joins TRBV5-4 to TRBJ1-6; D perhaps matches TRBD1 (5 bases). The CDR3 has 15 residues. Germline loops: CDR1 SGHNT, CDR2 YYREEE (reference sequence). The germline V and J ends were trimmed by 1 base and 5 bases, with 10 bases remaining between them. The CDR3 sequence: CASSLKTGDNSPLHF. The CDR3 DNA sequence: TGTGCCAGCAGCTTGAAAACAGGAGATAATTCACCCCTCCACTTT.

This clone has a handful of counts. The rearrangement joins TRBV7-2 to TRBJ2-3; unclear D gene. V was trimmed by 6 bases and J by 2 bases, leaving 15 bases between them. Looked up from germline, CDR1 is SGHTA and CDR2 is FQGNSA. The CDR3 contains 15 residues. The CDR3 bases are TGTGCCAGCAGGGTGAACCCTACACCCACAGATACGCAGTATTTT. Translation gives CASRVNPTPTDTQYF.

This clone was recorded once. This chain links TRBV7-9 with TRBJ1-2, with 7 bases lining up with TRBD1. Per germline, CDR1 SEHNR and CDR2 FQNEAQ (reference sequence). V lost 5 bases and J lost 1; bases outside the gene matches: 7. The CDR3 extends over 15 amino acids. This CDR3 reads CASSRQGVVNYGYTF. For the CDR3, the DNA is TGTGCCAGCAGCCGACAGGGAGTTGTTAACTATGGCTACACCTTC.

V is TRBV4-2 and J is TRBJ2-3; TRBD1 aligns across 7 bases. The V gene's germline CDR1 is LGHNA and CDR2 YNFKEQ. The CDR3 has 18 residues. The V gene end was trimmed by 0 bases and the J gene end by 6 bases; junction bases not matched to a gene: 15. The CDR3: CASSQDMGQPVRMDTQYF. The CDR3 DNA sequence: TGTGCCAGCAGCCAAGATATGGGACAGCCAGTGAGAATGGATACGCAGTATTTT.